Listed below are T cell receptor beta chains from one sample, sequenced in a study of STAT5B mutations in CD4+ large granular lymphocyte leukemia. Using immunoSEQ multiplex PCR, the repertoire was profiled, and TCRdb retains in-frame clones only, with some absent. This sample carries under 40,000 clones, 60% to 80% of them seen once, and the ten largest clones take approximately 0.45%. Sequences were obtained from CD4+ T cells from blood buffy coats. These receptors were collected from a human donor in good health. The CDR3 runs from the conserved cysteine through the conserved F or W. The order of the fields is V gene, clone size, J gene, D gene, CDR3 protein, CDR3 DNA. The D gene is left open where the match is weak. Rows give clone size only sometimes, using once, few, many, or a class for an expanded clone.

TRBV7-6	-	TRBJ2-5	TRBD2	CASSLLGLAGTETQYF	TGTGCCAGCAGCTTATTGGGACTAGCGGGTACAGAGACCCAGTACTTC
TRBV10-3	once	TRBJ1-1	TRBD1	CAISVRTGENTEAFF	TGTGCCATCAGTGTCAGGACAGGGGAGAACACTGAAGCTTTCTTT
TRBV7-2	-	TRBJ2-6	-	CASSSALDGSGANVLTF	TGTGCCAGCAGCTCGGCCTTGGATGGCTCTGGGGCCAACGTCCTGACTTTC
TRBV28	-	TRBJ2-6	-	CASSLSLSGANVLTF	TGTGCCAGCAGTTTGTCCCTTTCTGGGGCCAACGTCCTGACTTTC
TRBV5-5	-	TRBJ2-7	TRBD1	CASSSDRVLFHEQYF	TGTGCCAGCAGTTCAGACAGGGTTCTATTCCACGAGCAGTACTTC
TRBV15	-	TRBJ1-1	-	CATSRGAGWSGEAFF	TGTGCCACCAGCAGAGGGGCAGGGTGGTCAGGTGAAGCTTTCTTT
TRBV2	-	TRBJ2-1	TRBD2	CASSGTSGGSYNEQFF	TGTGCCAGCAGTGGGACTAGCGGGGGCTCCTACAATGAGCAGTTCTTC
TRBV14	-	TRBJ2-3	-	CASSPRTDTQYF	TGTGCCAGCAGCCCCCGGACAGATACGCAGTATTTT
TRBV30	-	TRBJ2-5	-	CAWSEVETQYF	TGTGCCTGGAGTGAAGTTGAGACCCAGTACTTC
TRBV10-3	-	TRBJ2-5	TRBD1	CAISGGTVLAQETQYF	TGTGCCATCAGTGGAGGGACAGTGCTCGCCCAAGAGACCCAGTACTTC
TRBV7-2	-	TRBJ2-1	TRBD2	CASSLWTRVLGGEQFF	TGTGCCAGCAGCTTATGGACTAGGGTACTAGGTGGTGAGCAGTTCTTC
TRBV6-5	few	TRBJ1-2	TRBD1	CASTNRGLDYGYTF	TGTGCCAGCACCAACAGGGGGCTGGACTATGGCTACACCTTC
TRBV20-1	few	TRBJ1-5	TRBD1	CSATGGTPQHF	TGCAGTGCCACAGGGGGGACGCCCCAGCATTTT
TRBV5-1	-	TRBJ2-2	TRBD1	CASSGTGGGTGELFF	TGCGCCAGCAGCGGTACAGGGGGCGGCACCGGGGAGCTGTTTTTT
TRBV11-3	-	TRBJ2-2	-	CASSNIGGTGELFF	TGTGCCAGCTCAAACATAGGGGGCACCGGGGAGCTGTTTTTT
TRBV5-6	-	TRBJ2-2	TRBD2	CASSNRLASNTGELFF	TGTGCCAGCAGCAACCGACTAGCATCGAACACCGGGGAGCTGTTTTTT
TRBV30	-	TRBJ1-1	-	CAWSPFGTNTEAFF	TGTGCCTGGAGCCCCTTCGGGACGAACACTGAAGCTTTCTTT
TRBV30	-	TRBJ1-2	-	CAWSVRPDYGYTF	TGTGCCTGGAGTGTACGGCCGGACTATGGCTACACCTTC
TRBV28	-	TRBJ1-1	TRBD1	CASSFQGARATEAFF	TGTGCCAGCAGTTTTCAGGGGGCAAGGGCCACTGAAGCTTTCTTT
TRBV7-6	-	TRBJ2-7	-	CASSLATEYEQYF	TGTGCCAGCAGCTTAGCGACAGAATACGAGCAGTACTTC
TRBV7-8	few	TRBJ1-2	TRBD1	CASRPDRTVGYTF	TGTGCCAGCAGACCGGACAGGACAGTTGGCTACACCTTC
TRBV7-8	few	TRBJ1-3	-	CASSLVTGGNTIYF	TGTGCCAGCAGCTTAGTAACAGGGGGAAACACCATATATTTT
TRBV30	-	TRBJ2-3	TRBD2	CAWLGPGRITDTQYF	TGTGCCTGGTTGGGACCCGGGAGGATCACAGATACGCAGTATTTT
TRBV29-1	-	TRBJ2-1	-	CSVTTGSYNEQFF	TGCAGCGTCACGACAGGCTCCTACAATGAGCAGTTCTTC